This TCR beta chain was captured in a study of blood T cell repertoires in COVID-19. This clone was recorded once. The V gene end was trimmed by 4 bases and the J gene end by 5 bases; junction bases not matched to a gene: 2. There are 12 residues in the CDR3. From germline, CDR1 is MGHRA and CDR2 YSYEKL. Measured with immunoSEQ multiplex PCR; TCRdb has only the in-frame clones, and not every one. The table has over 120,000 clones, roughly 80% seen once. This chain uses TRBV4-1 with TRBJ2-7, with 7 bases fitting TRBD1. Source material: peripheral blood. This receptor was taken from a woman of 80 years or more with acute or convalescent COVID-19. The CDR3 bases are TGCGCCAGCAGCCCGACAGGGAACGAGCAGTACTTC. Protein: CASSPTGNEQYF.